Listed below are T cell receptor beta chains from one sample, sequenced in a study of T cell responses to AZD1222 COVID-19 vaccine. The method was immunoSEQ multiplex PCR; TCRdb's version includes in-frame clones alone and lacks a portion of them. The repertoire has under 100,000 clones, 70% to 90% of them found once; the top ten carry roughly an eighth. Specimen: peripheral blood, collected 28 days after the second AZD1222 dose. These receptors were collected from an adult who received the AZD1222 COVID-19 vaccine. CDR3s include the opening cysteine and the closing phenylalanine or tryptophan. The D gene is left open where the match is weak. Some rows mark clone size as missing; the rest say once, few, many or name a class of expanded clone.

CDR3	DNA	D	V	J	length	size
CASSYTGPTGELFF	TGTGCCAGCAGTTACACAGGGCCCACCGGGGAGCTGTTTTTT	-	TRBV6-6	TRBJ2-2	14	-
CASSLSGERDEQFF	TGTGCTAGCAGCTTATCCGGAGAACGGGATGAGCAGTTCTTC	-	TRBV7-7	TRBJ2-1	14	-
CASSMGDTKLYEQYF	TGTGCCAGTAGTATGGGGGACACAAAGCTTTACGAGCAGTACTTC	-	TRBV19	TRBJ2-7	15	-
CASSILAGGYEQYF	TGTGCCAGTAGTATCTTAGCGGGGGGCTACGAGCAGTACTTC	TRBD2	TRBV19	TRBJ2-7	14	-
CASARAGRFLGGYGYTF	TGTGCCAGCGCACGGGCCGGTAGGTTTCTGGGCGGATATGGCTACACCTTC	-	TRBV27	TRBJ1-2	17	-
CASSLYGTGPYEQYF	TGCGCCAGCAGCTTGTACGGGACAGGTCCCTACGAGCAGTACTTC	TRBD1	TRBV5-1	TRBJ2-7	15	-
CASSQDSGGSPTDTQYF	TGTGCCAGCAGCCAAGACTCGGGGGGCAGTCCCACAGATACGCAGTATTTT	-	TRBV4-2	TRBJ2-3	17	-
CASSLFGTAKETQYF	TGTGCCAGCTCACTCTTCGGGACAGCGAAAGAGACCCAGTACTTC	TRBD1	TRBV18	TRBJ2-5	15	-
CSASRGNSRAGAFF	TGCAGTGCTAGTAGAGGGAACTCTAGGGCGGGAGCTTTCTTT	-	TRBV20-1	TRBJ1-1	14	-
CASRTGSLTEAFF	TGTGCCAGCAGAACCGGGAGCCTTACTGAAGCTTTCTTT	-	TRBV6-5	TRBJ1-1	13	-
CASSVRGGWETQYF	TGTGCCAGCAGCGTAAGAGGTGGTTGGGAGACCCAGTACTTC	-	TRBV9	TRBJ2-5	14	-
CASSQSGTGDYNEQFF	TGCGCCAGCAGTCAATCGGGAACGGGGGATTACAATGAGCAGTTCTTC	-	TRBV23-1	TRBJ2-1	16	-
CASSLTRGPNTEAFF	TGTGCCAGCAGCTTAACCCGTGGACCTAACACTGAAGCTTTCTTT	-	TRBV7-3	TRBJ1-1	15	few
CASSDSGANVLTF	TGTGCCAGCAGCGACTCTGGGGCCAACGTCCTGACTTTC	-	TRBV9	TRBJ2-6	13	-
CASSLGTGTGGRGYTF	TGCGCCAGCAGCTTGGGGACAGGGACTGGAGGACGGGGCTACACCTTC	TRBD1	TRBV5-1	TRBJ1-2	16	-
CSVSQSLASGQHF	TGCAGCGTTTCCCAGTCTCTGGCGTCCGGGCAACACTTC	-	TRBV29-1	TRBJ1-2	13	-
CASSYSAGTGQPQHF	TGTGCCAGCAGTTACTCGGCAGGTACCGGTCAGCCCCAGCATTTT	-	TRBV6-5	TRBJ1-5	15	-
CTSSADRGPRQLTNEKLFF	TGCACCAGCAGCGCCGACAGGGGGCCGCGGCAATTAACTAATGAAAAACTGTTTTTT	-	TRBV1	TRBJ1-4	19	-
CARNTQNGELFF	TGCGCCAGAAACACACAGAACGGGGAGCTGTTTTTT	-	TRBV10-1	TRBJ2-2	12	once
CASRQGSGPQHF	TGTGCCAGCAGACAGGGCAGTGGGCCCCAGCATTTT	TRBD1	TRBV19	TRBJ1-5	12	-
CASTEVRGYTF	TGTGCCAGCACCGAGGTTCGGGGCTACACCTTC	-	TRBV2	TRBJ1-2	11	-
CASSLEPTGLYGYTF	TGCGCCAGCAGCTTGGAACCGACAGGGCTCTATGGCTACACCTTC	TRBD1	TRBV5-1	TRBJ1-2	15	-
CASSYRGGLAEEQYF	TGTGCCAGCAGTTACCGTGGGGGACTAGCCGAGGAGCAGTACTTC	TRBD2	TRBV6-2/TRBV6-3	TRBJ2-7	15	-
CASSPGGAWKTQYF	TGTGCCAGCAGCCCCGGAGGCGCGTGGAAGACCCAGTACTTC	-	TRBV7-9	TRBJ2-5	14	-
CASSPLGLTNTEAFF	TGTGCCAGCTCACCGCTCGGACTCACGAACACTGAAGCTTTCTTT	-	TRBV18	TRBJ1-1	15	-
CASSPQGGMPQHF	TGTGCCAGCAGCCCCCAGGGAGGGATGCCCCAGCATTTT	-	TRBV6-5	TRBJ1-5	13	-
CASGDVGAGKGELSGANVLTF	TGTGCTAGTGGTGACGTCGGGGCAGGGAAAGGGGAGCTGTCTGGGGCCAACGTCCTGACTTTC	-	TRBV12-5	TRBJ2-6	21	-
CASSPRGQSGSGNTIYF	TGTGCCAGCAGCCCCAGGGGACAGTCGGGCTCTGGAAACACCATATATTTT	TRBD1	TRBV7-2	TRBJ1-3	17	-
CASSLVGQGYGNTIYF	TGCGCCAGCAGCTTGGTGGGACAGGGTTATGGAAACACCATATATTTT	TRBD1	TRBV5-1	TRBJ1-3	16	-
CASSLLATSTDTQYF	TGTGCCAGCAGTTTACTAGCGACTAGCACAGATACGCAGTATTTT	TRBD2	TRBV25-1	TRBJ2-3	15	-
CASGLVLGLAGIQETQYF	TGTGCTAGTGGTTTGGTACTCGGCCTAGCGGGGATACAAGAGACCCAGTACTTC	TRBD2	TRBV12-5	TRBJ2-5	18	-
CSASSSTGGYGYTF	TGCAGTGCTAGTTCTTCGACAGGGGGCTATGGCTACACCTTC	TRBD1	TRBV20-1	TRBJ1-2	14	-
CGSLLMGSYEQYF	TGTGGTTCACTATTAATGGGATCCTACGAGCAGTACTTC	-	TRBV12-3/TRBV12-4	TRBJ2-7	13	-
CASSPGSSVRHQPQHF	TGTGCCAGCAGCCCAGGGAGCAGCGTCCGGCATCAGCCCCAGCATTTT	-	TRBV7-2	TRBJ1-5	16	medium-sized
CASSSQGGTEAFF	TGTGCCAGCAGTTCACAGGGTGGCACTGAAGCTTTCTTT	-	TRBV7-9	TRBJ1-1	13	-
CATSDDYGYTF	TGTGCCACCTCAGACGACTATGGCTACACCTTC	-	TRBV7-9	TRBJ1-2	11	-
CASLDSLGTGPNSPLHF	TGTGCCAGCCTCGACTCCCTGGGAACAGGGCCAAATTCACCCCTCCACTTT	-	TRBV7-2	TRBJ1-6	17	-
CASISGLAYEQYF	TGTGCCAGTATCTCGGGACTCGCCTACGAGCAGTACTTC	-	TRBV28	TRBJ2-7	13	-
CASSPRAGGRAGELFF	TGTGCCAGCAGCCCTAGGGCAGGGGGTCGAGCCGGGGAGCTGTTTTTT	TRBD1	TRBV7-2	TRBJ2-2	16	-
CASSLNRADGYTF	TGTGCCAGCAGCTTGAACAGGGCGGACGGCTACACCTTC	-	TRBV5-4	TRBJ1-2	13	-
CASSQPDRAYTEAFF	TGTGCCAGCAGTCAACCGGACAGGGCCTACACTGAAGCTTTCTTT	TRBD1	TRBV28	TRBJ1-1	15	-
CASSGGTSGIYNEQFF	TGTGCCAGCAGTGGAGGGACTAGCGGGATATACAATGAGCAGTTCTTC	TRBD2	TRBV2	TRBJ2-1	16	-
CASTGLTLAGPQETQYF	TGTGCCAGCACCGGATTGACGCTAGCGGGGCCCCAAGAGACCCAGTACTTC	TRBD2	TRBV27	TRBJ2-5	17	-
CSAQPLLGPEAFF	TGCAGCGCCCAACCCTTACTTGGGCCTGAAGCTTTCTTT	-	TRBV29-1	TRBJ1-1	13	-
CASRRDRNNQPQHF	TGTGCCAGCAGGCGTGACAGGAACAATCAGCCCCAGCATTTT	-	TRBV6-5	TRBJ1-5	14	-